This T cell receptor beta chain was captured by sequencing in a study of long-term antiretroviral therapy in people with HIV. Whole-study context: A decade or so separates the oldest specimens from the later 2015 immediate-ART recommendation. Study-level results: Post-treatment diversity went higher with ART but stayed below transplant donor controls.

Assay version v3.0 of immunoSEQ was used, and it was run at survey level. Libraries were prepared by immunoSEQ multiplex PCR; TCRdb keeps only in-frame clonotypes and omits some of them. The sample has approximately 39,000 clones; around 75% are singletons. Regarding this clone: The antigen is undetermined.

V dropped 3 bases and J dropped 3 bases, with 16 bases sitting between them. CDR3 length equals 15 residues. Germline-derived CDR1 and CDR2 are SGDLS and YYNGEE. Every specimen provided roughly 0.95-11 million cryopreserved PBMC before DNA extraction took place. Material: unsorted PBMCs, obtained 1.5 years after starting antiretroviral therapy. The receptor was derived from a man younger than 35 with HIV. The rearrangement joins TRBV9 to TRBJ2-7; either TRBD1 or TRBD2 may fit D (5 bases each). In DNA, the CDR3 is TGTGCCAGCAGCGGGGGGTCGTCGTTCGGCTACGAGCAGTACTTC. This encodes CASSGGSSFGYEQYF.